This T cell receptor beta chain was recorded in a study of Ad26.COV2.S vaccination and SARS-CoV-2 variants. Regarding the study as a whole: Greater spike-specific TCR breadth was seen in vaccine recipients than in placebo recipients.

Treatment here: around 19 received Ad26.COV2.S at low or high dose, single or two shots; 5 received placebo; per-sample allocation not given. Sampling was done on day 63 after the first vaccine or placebo injection. Germline V gene sequence: CDR1 MNHEY, CDR2 SVGAGI. V shed 6 bases, J shed 6 bases, and the junction held 1 base outside the gene matches. The CDR3 length is 11 residues. Here immunoSEQ multiplex PCR was the method, and the copy in TCRdb shows in-frame clones only, minus some. There are roughly 320,000 clones in the sample; around 84% occur only once, and 1.5% to 2.5% lies in the top ten. A note on this clone: What it recognizes is unknown.

Sequencing was performed on peripheral blood, taken in a trial of Ad26.COV2.S vaccine versus placebo. This clonotype was sampled from a person between 18 and 59 years old who received the Ad26.COV2.S COVID-19 vaccine or a placebo. This chain links TRBV6-5 with TRBJ1-2; 7 nucleotides agree with TRBD1. The CDR3 is CASRQGHGYTF. CDR3 coding DNA: TGTGCCAGCAGACAGGGGCATGGCTACACCTTC.